Sequencing of this T cell receptor beta chain was carried out in a study of T cells after yellow fever vaccination (dated by TCRdb to about 2019). Broadly, across the study: The SMART-Seq v4 Ultra Low Input RNA kit was used to prepare libraries from fractions with low cell numbers. Bulk TCR alpha and beta repertoires were sequenced longitudinally to track T-cell clones before and after primary and booster YFV17D yellow fever vaccination. Two healthy male donors made up the cohort, one aged 18 to 29 years and the other aged 30 to 40 years. Blood was drawn at multiple timepoints before and after primary and secondary immunization, with bulk PBMC replicates and cell subsets isolated. Overall results and qualifications from the work: Computational filtering was required because FACS-sorted repertoires could contain abundant contaminating clonotypes from the bulk population. Only a couple of donors were included in the study, so the extent to which the findings can be generalized is limited. After the booster, most of the clones that had expanded following primary vaccination were detected again (roughly 97% of CD4 and around 88% of CD8), which suggests that memory was broadly maintained. Compared with the primary T-cell response, the secondary T-cell response was faster but weaker, reaching its peak on day 5 rather than on day 15. A small fraction of clonotypes appeared in both the CD4 and CD8 compartments, likely as a result of convergent recombination.

Including the terminal cysteine and phenylalanine, the CDR3 comprises 17 residues. The retained sequence is limited to the CDR3, 51 bases, with the frame set at the first base. CDR1 is given as ENHRY and CDR2 as SYGVKD, both from the germline V gene. V loses 6 bases of germline sequence and J loses 0 bases, and the interval between the two ends is 17 bases. Reads for this sample came from an Illumina NovaSeq 6000. TCR cDNA was made using 5'RACE template switching, a step that added a universal primer site and unique molecular identifiers. Priming of cDNA synthesis was performed from both the TCR alpha and TCR beta constant segments. Libraries were amplified in two PCR steps, with sample barcodes and sequencing adapters added in the second step. Libraries were sequenced on Illumina HiSeq 2500 (2x100 bp) or NovaSeq (2x150 bp). Turning to the authors' computational methods: MIGEC was used to demultiplex reads and collapse the reads into UMI consensus sequences, and MiXCR was used for V(D)J alignment. Vaccine-responding clonotypes were identified with edgeR using replicate PBMC samples, with FDR below 0.01 and a log2 fold change above 5 up to day 15 being required. Each bulk clonotype received a CD4 or CD8 identity based on whether the sequenced CD4 or CD8 repertoire contained that clonotype at higher abundance. TCRdb redid the processing of the public reads, applying fastp at Q25 and MiXCR, and retained in-frame beta chains. CDR3 protein sequences are deduplicated, and each keeps its most common genes and DNA. The V and J calls were determined by TCRdb, not by the authors. The sample yields roughly 310,000 distinct CDR3 sequences; roughly 3.5% were counted once. The top ten clonotypes cover 23% of the sample.

In this sample, this clonotype turned up a few times. Its antigen remains undetermined. Nothing much larger sits one base from this clone, and base qualities are not available. This specimen's treatment or condition label, per the study, means: live attenuated yellow fever vaccine strain. Two biological replicates of bulk PBMCs were collected at each blood-draw timepoint. A standard Ficoll-Paque protocol was used to isolate PBMCs from peripheral blood. RNA was extracted with TriZol from bulk PBMCs, CD4 and CD8 fractions, and dextramer-positive and dextramer-negative fractions. This chain joins TRBV10-3 to TRBJ2-2; the D region possibly corresponds to TRBD1 (5 bases align). The TCR was taken from a man aged 18 to 30 who received the YFV17D yellow fever vaccine. The sample here was PBMCs, taken on the day of the yellow fever booster vaccination. CDR3 sequence: CAIRTPLGQPNTGELFF. The DNA sequence is TGTGCCATCAGGACACCCCTGGGGCAACCGAACACCGGGGAGCTGTTTTTT.